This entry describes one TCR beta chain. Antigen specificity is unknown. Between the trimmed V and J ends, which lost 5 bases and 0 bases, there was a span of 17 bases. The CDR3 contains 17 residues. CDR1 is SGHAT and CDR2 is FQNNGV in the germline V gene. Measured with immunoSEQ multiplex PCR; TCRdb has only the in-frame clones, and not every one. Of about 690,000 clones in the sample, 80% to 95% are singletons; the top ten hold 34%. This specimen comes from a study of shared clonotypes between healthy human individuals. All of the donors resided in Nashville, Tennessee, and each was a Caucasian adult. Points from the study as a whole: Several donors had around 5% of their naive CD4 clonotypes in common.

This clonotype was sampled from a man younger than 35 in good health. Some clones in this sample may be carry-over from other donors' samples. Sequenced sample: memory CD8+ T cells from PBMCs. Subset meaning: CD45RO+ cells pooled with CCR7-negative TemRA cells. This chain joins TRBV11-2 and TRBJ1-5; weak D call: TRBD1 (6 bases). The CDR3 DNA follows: TGTGCCAGCAGCGGAGGGGACAACGTTGTTAGCAATCAGCCCCAGCATTTT. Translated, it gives CASSGGDNVVSNQPQHF.